What follows are 21 T cell receptor beta chains derived from one specimen sequenced in a study of Ad26.COV2.S vaccination and SARS-CoV-2 variants. The treatment here: about 20 received Ad26.COV2.S at low or high dose, single or two shots; about five received placebo; per-sample allocation not given. Material that was analyzed had been drawn on day 63 after the first vaccine or placebo injection. Clones were sequenced by immunoSEQ multiplex PCR, and TCRdb holds only the in-frame ones, with some missing. The top ten clones hold approximately 1.5% of a sample with about 680,000 clones, 80% to 90% of them seen once. Sequences were derived from peripheral blood, sampled in a trial of Ad26.COV2.S vaccine versus placebo. All receptors come from a person aged 18 to 65 who received the Ad26.COV2.S COVID-19 vaccine or a placebo.

V is TRBV6-5 and J is TRBJ1-5, with D perhaps matching TRBD1 (5 bases). Trimming stripped 5 bases from V and 3 bases from J, with 14 bases between. The CDR3 runs to 15 residues. In germline, CDR1 is MNHEY, CDR2 SVGAGI. CDR3 sequence reads: CASSPSGTPNQPQHF. The CDR3 bases are TGTGCCAGCAGTCCTTCAGGGACCCCCAATCAGCCCCAGCATTTT.

V usage is TRBV30 and J usage is TRBJ2-4; D is unresolved. The CDR3 contains 14 residues. The germline gives CDR1 GTSNPN, CDR2 SVGIG (reference sequence). V was cut by 3 bases and J by 0 bases, with 9 bases left in between. Here the CDR3 reads CAWSLRLAKNIQYF. The CDR3 nucleotides are TGTGCCTGGAGCCTGCGATTAGCCAAAAACATTCAGTACTTC.

This chain connects TRBV16 to TRBJ1-6; a possible D gene is TRBD1 (6 bases). This CDR3 has 15 residues. Trimming stripped 0 bases from V and 9 bases from J, with 12 bases between. Germline V gene data show CDR1 as KGHSY and CDR2 as FQNENV. The DNA for the CDR3 is TGTGCCAGCAGCCAATCCGGGCAGGGGAGTTCACCCCTCCACTTT. Its translation is CASSQSGQGSSPLHF.

Concerning this clone: The junction shows a germline mismatch at one end, possibly a read error. The chain carries TRBV24-1 and TRBJ1-6; a possible D gene is TRBD1 (5 bases). The germline V gene has CDR1 KGHDR and CDR2 SFDVKD. The CDR3 extends over 14 amino acids. The CDR3 loop is CATSVLWRDAPLHF. The CDR3 region has the DNA TGTGCCACCAGTGTTTTGTGGAGGGACGCACCCCTCCACTTT.

The CDR3 coding sequence is TGTGCCACCTCGCTTCCTCGGGCATTTTGGGGGAGGGTTAAGTACTTC. Its protein product is CATSLPRAFWGRVKYF. The chain carries TRBV24-1 and TRBJ2-7, with TRBD2 matching over 7 bases. Germline V gene data show CDR1 as KGHDR and CDR2 as SFDVKD. The V gene end was trimmed by 9 bases and the J gene end by 11 bases; junction bases not matched to a gene: 24. The CDR3 extends over 16 amino acids.

A remark on this clone: This sample includes further DNA sequences coding for the same CDR3. The chain joins TRBV27 to TRBJ2-7, with 7 bases matching TRBD1. CDR3 length: 13 residues. Germline CDR1 is MNHEY and CDR2 is SMNVEV (reference sequence). V was clipped by 6 bases and J by 2 bases; unmatched bases: 4. The CDR3 DNA follows: TGTGCCAGCAGCCCTGGGACAGCCTACGAGCAGTACTTC. Encoded protein: CASSPGTAYEQYF.

This chain uses TRBV27 with TRBJ1-2; 7 bases map to TRBD1. Germline CDR1 is MNHEY and CDR2 is SMNVEV (reference sequence). This CDR3 has 18 amino acids. V shed 5 bases and J 5 bases; nucleotides not matched to a gene: 20. CDR3 sequence: CASSGLGEGTASFYGYTF. The CDR3 nucleotides are TGTGCCAGCAGTGGTCTGGGGGAGGGGACAGCTTCTTTTTATGGCTACACCTTC.

Regarding this clone: The sample has other DNA sequences that encode this CDR3 too. The genes are TRBV5-1 and TRBJ2-2; possible D gene TRBD1, 5 bases. The ends were cut back, 4 bases at V and 1 base at J, with 8 bases in the middle. Germline lookup yields CDR1 SGHRS and CDR2 YFSETQ. This CDR3 contains 14 residues. The DNA for the CDR3 is TGCGCCAGCAGCGGAACAGGGAACACCGGGGAGCTGTTTTTT. This gives the protein CASSGTGNTGELFF.

The table lists this clone with a count of one. The chain carries TRBV5-1 and TRBJ2-5; D unclear. Between the trimmed V and J ends, which lost 0 bases and 1 base, there was a span of 7 bases. The germline V gene has CDR1 SGHRS and CDR2 YFSETQ. This CDR3 region has 14 residues. As DNA, the CDR3 is TGCGCCAGCAGCTTGGGGCCCACCCAAGAGACCCAGTACTTC. As protein: CASSLGPTQETQYF.

A single count supports this clone. V and J are TRBV19 and TRBJ1-5, with no clear D. The germline gives CDR1 LNHDA, CDR2 SQIVND (reference sequence). CDR3 size: 15 residues. Trimming cost V 7 bases and J 7 bases, with 20 bases left between them. The CDR3 DNA reads as TGTGCCAGTATGATAGCGGACCTTGGGAAACAGCCCCAGCATTTT. As protein: CASMIADLGKQPQHF.

This chain uses TRBV7-2 with TRBJ1-6, with a tentative D call TRBD1 (6 bases). The CDR3 is 16 residues long. Trimming left V 5 bases short and J 2 bases short, with 13 bases between. Germline V CDR1 and CDR2: SGHTA, FQGNSA. The CDR3 nucleotides read TGTGCCAGCAGCGCTTACAGGGACACCTATAATTCACCCCTCCACTTT. Amino acid sequence: CASSAYRDTYNSPLHF.

The CDR3 bases are TGTGCCAGCAGTGAGGTCGGTATGACAGGGGGCAATCAGCCCCAGCATTTT. Its translation: CASSEVGMTGGNQPQHF. The gene calls are TRBV2 and TRBJ1-5; 8 bases agree with TRBD1. CDR1 is SNHLY and CDR2 is FYNNEI in the germline V gene. CDR3 length equals 17 residues. V lost 3 bases to trimming and J lost 2 bases; unmatched junction nucleotides: 9.

The chain combines TRBV6-5 with TRBJ2-1, with 11 bases identical to TRBD2. Germline CDR1 MNHEY, CDR2 SVGAGI. The CDR3 has 15 amino acids. V lost 7 bases to trimming and J lost 5 bases; unmatched junction nucleotides: 7. This CDR3 reads CASIPSGGLNNEQFF. The CDR3 nucleotides are TGTGCCAGCATTCCTAGCGGGGGGCTGAACAATGAGCAGTTCTTC.

This clone came up a few times. The chain carries TRBV3-1 (or the pseudogene TRBV3-2) and TRBJ2-5, with 8 bases identical to TRBD1. Per the germline V gene, CDR1 is LGHDT and CDR2 is YNNKEL (reference sequence). The CDR3 is made up of 13 amino acids. V shed 6 bases, J shed 5 bases, and the junction held 5 bases outside the gene matches. The CDR3 here is CASSLNRGETQYF. The CDR3 DNA is TGTGCCAGCAGTCTTAACAGGGGGGAGACCCAGTACTTC.

The chain links TRBV9 to TRBJ2-3; no clear D. There are 17 residues in the CDR3. V was cut by 4 bases and J by 6 bases, with 24 bases left in between. Germline lookup yields CDR1 SGDLS and CDR2 YYNGEE. This CDR3 reads CASSPRVQAMVGDTQYF. In DNA form, the CDR3 reads TGTGCCAGCAGCCCCCGCGTCCAGGCGATGGTTGGGGATACGCAGTATTTT.

The table lists this clone with a count of one. The chain recombines TRBV5-5 with TRBJ2-7; D perhaps matches TRBD1 (6 bases). This CDR3 spans 14 amino acids. V dropped 4 bases and J dropped 3 bases, with 14 bases sitting between them. Germline CDR1 reads SGHKS; CDR2 reads YYEKEE (reference sequence). For the CDR3, the DNA is TGTGCCAGCAGCCAGGGGTCGATAGTCTACGAGCAGTACTTC. The encoded protein is CASSQGSIVYEQYF.

In its sample, this clone was seen once. Other DNA sequences within the sample encode an identical CDR3. The chain couples TRBV5-1 to TRBJ2-7, with a possible D match to TRBD2 (6 bases). Germline V gives CDR1 SGHRS, CDR2 YFSETQ. The CDR3 extends over 12 amino acids. Trimming left V 2 bases short and J 4 bases short, with 7 bases between. The CDR3, as DNA: TGCGCCAGCAGCTTTGGGGGGTACGAGCAGTACTTC. Translation: CASSFGGYEQYF.

The chain joins TRBV12-3 or TRBV12-4 to TRBJ1-6; D gene uncertain. The ends were cut back, 8 bases at V and 8 bases at J, with 13 bases in the middle. CDR3 length equals 13 residues. This CDR3 reads CASLGSSDSPLHF. The DNA of the CDR3 is TGTGCCAGCCTGGGCAGTTCGGATTCACCCCTCCACTTT.

This chain links TRBV19 with TRBJ1-1; D unresolved. This CDR3 has 17 residues. CDR1 LNHDA and CDR2 SQIVND come from the germline V gene (reference sequence). The germline V and J ends were trimmed by 2 bases and 3 bases, with 19 bases remaining between them. The CDR3 loop is CASSINRRVPLDTEAFF. Here the CDR3 DNA reads TGTGCCAGTAGTATAAATCGTCGGGTCCCCCTAGACACTGAAGCTTTCTTT.

The chain combines TRBV9 with TRBJ1-3; D not resolved. The V gene lost 0 bases and the J gene lost 0 bases, with 13 bases spanning the gap. CDR1 and CDR2 from the germline V gene are SGDLS and YYNGEE. The CDR3 loop spans 17 amino acids. CDR3 DNA sequence: TGTGCCAGCAGCGTAGAGCCGAGTTTTTTCTCTGGAAACACCATATATTTT. Its translation is CASSVEPSFFSGNTIYF.

The chain has TRBV3-1 (or the pseudogene TRBV3-2) and TRBJ2-7; D is ambiguous. The CDR3 covers 15 residues. Looked up from germline, CDR1 is LGHDT and CDR2 is YNNKEL (reference sequence). V was pared by 0 bases and J by 2 bases, with 11 bases between. The CDR3 protein is CASSQDVRSAYEQYF. DNA of the CDR3: TGTGCCAGCAGCCAAGATGTGCGGTCTGCCTACGAGCAGTACTTC.